One and the same sample provided the 5 T cell receptor beta chains below, sequenced in a study of blood T cell repertoires in COVID-19. Profiling relied on immunoSEQ multiplex PCR, and the TCRdb table lists in-frame clones only, not all of them. The sample lists under 300,000 clones, more than 75% occurring once. Material for sequencing was peripheral blood. The receptor set was obtained from a middle-aged woman who had recovered from COVID-19.

Notes on this clone: At one of its ends the junction is not consistent with the germline gene, which may arise from a read error. This chain uses TRBV7-9 with TRBJ1-5, with 8 bases lining up with TRBD1. CDR1 and CDR2 from the germline V gene are SEHNR and FQNEAQ (reference sequence). The length of the CDR3 is 15 residues. CDR3 in amino acids: CASSLGGQGNQPQHF. The CDR3 DNA reads as TGTGCCAGCAGTTTAGGCGGACAGGGTAATCAGCCCCAGCATTTT.

The chain links TRBV29-1 to TRBJ1-2; 10 bases agree with TRBD1. V lost 7 bases, J lost 4 bases, and 3 bases stayed unmatched. The CDR3 loop spans 12 amino acids. Germline V gene lookup returns CDR1 SQVTM and CDR2 ANQGSEA. The CDR3 bases are TGCAGCGGACAGGGGGCTGGCTATGGCTACACCTTC. This codes for CSGQGAGYGYTF.

This clone appeared a few times. The chain carries TRBV12-3 or TRBV12-4 and TRBJ1-1; D may be TRBD1 (5 bases). V lost 6 bases and J 4 bases, leaving 9 bases between the germline ends. The CDR3 length is 12 residues. As DNA, the CDR3 is TGTGCCAGCAGACAGGTCGCCACTGAAGCTTTCTTT. Translated, it gives CASRQVATEAFF.

This clone was seen just once. The rearrangement joins TRBV24-1 to TRBJ1-5; TRBD1 might be the D (6 bases). Per germline, CDR1 KGHDR and CDR2 SFDVKD. Trimming left V 4 bases short and J 0 bases short, with 15 bases between. The CDR3 totals 17 residues. This chain's CDR3 is CATSDAQGSRSNQPQHF. The CDR3 region has the DNA TGTGCCACCAGTGACGCACAGGGAAGCCGTAGCAATCAGCCCCAGCATTTT.

This chain joins TRBV6-4 and TRBJ1-2; D uncertain. There are 15 residues in the CDR3. With 5 bases removed from V and 3 bases from J, the gap between germline ends came to 16 bases. In germline, CDR1 is MRHNA, CDR2 SNTAGT. The CDR3 sequence is CASSQFRETHYGYTF. The DNA of the CDR3 is TGTGCCAGCAGTCAATTCCGGGAGACCCACTATGGCTACACCTTC.